A selection of T cell receptor beta chains follows, all from one sample in a study of control samples from healthy donors and cancer patients. Sequenced by immunoSEQ multiplex PCR; TCRdb stores in-frame clones only, minus some. The data contain approximately 66,000 clones, around 89% of them singletons. The sample consisted of PBMCs. The receptors were gathered from a man aged 55-75 years with colorectal cancer. Both conserved end residues are part of each CDR3.

TRBV7-6	TRBJ2-5	CASSLSAIQYF
TRBV4-1	TRBJ1-2	CASSQDLGPGEGGYTF
TRBV10-3	TRBJ2-7	CAIKVGGRDEQYF
TRBV7-3	TRBJ1-1	CASSLGQGPPEAFF
TRBV3-1/TRBV3-2	TRBJ2-1	CASSPGLAGVDHEQFF
TRBV30	TRBJ1-6	CAWSSGSSYNSPLHF
TRBV5-6	TRBJ2-7	CASSFRWETDSTYEQYF
TRBV5-3	TRBJ1-1	CARSLPRGRGGVNTEAFF
TRBV5-4	TRBJ2-3	CASSPLSGGAGGDTQYF
TRBV5-1	TRBJ1-2	CASSFGTGNNYGYTF
TRBV19	TRBJ1-6	CASLSGTDNSPLHF
TRBV11-2	TRBJ2-7	CASSLAYESSYEQYF
TRBV9	TRBJ1-1	CASSVTGLPTEAFF
TRBV3-1/TRBV3-2	TRBJ2-2	CASSQDGPTGELFF
TRBV11-2	TRBJ1-2	CASSLMRGQDYGYTF
TRBV9	TRBJ2-2	CASRGQGGTGELFF
TRBV4-1	TRBJ2-5	CASSQGGGGRETQYF
TRBV6-5	TRBJ2-5	CASSSDRLWETQYF
TRBV7-9	TRBJ1-1	CASSARTEAFF
TRBV6-1	TRBJ1-1	CASSERAQFFEAFF
TRBV4-3	TRBJ2-2	CASSQVGRGGGAGELFF
TRBV9	TRBJ2-7	CASSVEGRKYEQYF
TRBV6-8	TRBJ2-3	CASSYGDTQYF
TRBV7-9	TRBJ1-1	CASSLETMTEAFF